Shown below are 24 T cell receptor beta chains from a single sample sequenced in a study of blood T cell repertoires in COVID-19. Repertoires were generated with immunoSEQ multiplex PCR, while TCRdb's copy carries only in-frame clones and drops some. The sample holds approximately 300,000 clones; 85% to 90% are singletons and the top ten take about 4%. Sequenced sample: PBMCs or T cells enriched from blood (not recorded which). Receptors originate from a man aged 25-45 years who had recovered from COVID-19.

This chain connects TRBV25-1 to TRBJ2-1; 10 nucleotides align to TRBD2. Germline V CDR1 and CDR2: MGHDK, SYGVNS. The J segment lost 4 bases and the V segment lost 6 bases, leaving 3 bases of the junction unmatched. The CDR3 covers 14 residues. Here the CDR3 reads CASRNSGRYNEQFF. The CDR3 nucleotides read TGTGCCAGCAGGAATAGCGGGAGGTACAATGAGCAGTTCTTC.

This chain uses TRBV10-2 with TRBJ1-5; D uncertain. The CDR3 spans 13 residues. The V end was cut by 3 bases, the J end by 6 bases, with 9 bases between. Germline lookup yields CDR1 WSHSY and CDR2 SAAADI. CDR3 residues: CASSEGGPQPQHF. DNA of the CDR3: TGCGCCAGCAGTGAAGGAGGACCTCAGCCCCAGCATTTT.

Here the CDR3 reads CASSSYSEDGEKLFF. The CDR3 DNA is TGTGCCAGCAGCTCTTACTCGGAGGATGGCGAAAAACTGTTTTTT. The rearrangement links TRBV7-8 to TRBJ1-4; D unclear. Between the trimmed V and J ends, which lost 4 bases and 8 bases, there was a span of 17 bases. The CDR3 extends over 15 amino acids. The V gene's germline CDR1 is SGHVS and CDR2 FQNEAQ.

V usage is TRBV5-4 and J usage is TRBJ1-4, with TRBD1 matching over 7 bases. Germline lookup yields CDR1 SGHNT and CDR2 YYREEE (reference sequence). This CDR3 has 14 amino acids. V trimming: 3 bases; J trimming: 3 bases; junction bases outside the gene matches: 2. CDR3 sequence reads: CASSWGQSNEKLFF. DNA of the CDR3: TGTGCCAGCAGCTGGGGACAGTCTAATGAAAAACTGTTTTTT. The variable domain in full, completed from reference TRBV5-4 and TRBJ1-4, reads ETGVTQSPTHLIKTRGQQVTLRCSSQSGHNTVSWYQQALGQGPQFIFQYYREEENGRGNFPPRFSGLQFPNYSSELNVNALELDDSALYLCASSWGQSNEKLFFGSGTQLSVL.

The CDR3 DNA reads as TGTGCAAGTCGCTTAGCCAGGGGGCGTCGGGATGGCTACACCTTC. It translates to CASRLARGRRDGYTF. The chain has TRBV12-2 and TRBJ1-2; TRBD1, as called in the table, went unchecked against the DNA. TRBV12-2 represents a pseudogene. The CDR3 loop spans 15 amino acids.

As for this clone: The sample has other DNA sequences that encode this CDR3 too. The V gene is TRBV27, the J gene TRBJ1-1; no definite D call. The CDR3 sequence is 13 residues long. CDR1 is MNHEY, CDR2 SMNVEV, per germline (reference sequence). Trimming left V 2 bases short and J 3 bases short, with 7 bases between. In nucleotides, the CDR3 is TGTGCCAGCAGTTTAGCCAGGTACACTGAAGCTTTCTTT. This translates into CASSLARYTEAFF.

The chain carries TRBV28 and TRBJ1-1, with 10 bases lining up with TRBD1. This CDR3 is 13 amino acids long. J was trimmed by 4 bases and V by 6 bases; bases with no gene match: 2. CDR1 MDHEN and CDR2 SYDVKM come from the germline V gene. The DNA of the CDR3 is TGTGCCAGCAGGGGACAGGGGACCACTGAAGCTTTCTTT. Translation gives CASRGQGTTEAFF.

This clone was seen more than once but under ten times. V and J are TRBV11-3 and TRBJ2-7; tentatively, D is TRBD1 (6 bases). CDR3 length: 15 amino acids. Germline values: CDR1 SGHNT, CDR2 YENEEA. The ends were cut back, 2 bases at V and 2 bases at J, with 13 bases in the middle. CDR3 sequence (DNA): TGTGCCAGCAGCTTACATCCGGACAGTACCTACGAGCAGTACTTC. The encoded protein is CASSLHPDSTYEQYF.

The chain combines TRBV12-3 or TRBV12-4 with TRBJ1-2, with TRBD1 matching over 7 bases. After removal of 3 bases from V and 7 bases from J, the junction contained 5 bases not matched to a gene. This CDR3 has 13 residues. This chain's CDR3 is CASSFLNRGGYTF. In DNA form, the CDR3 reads TGTGCCAGCAGTTTTCTTAACAGGGGTGGCTACACCTTC.

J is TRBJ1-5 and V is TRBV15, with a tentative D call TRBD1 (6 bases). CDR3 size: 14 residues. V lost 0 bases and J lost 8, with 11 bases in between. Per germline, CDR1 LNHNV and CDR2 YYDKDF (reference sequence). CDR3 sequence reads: CATSRDQGTEPQHF. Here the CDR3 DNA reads TGTGCCACCAGCAGAGATCAGGGGACGGAGCCCCAGCATTTT.

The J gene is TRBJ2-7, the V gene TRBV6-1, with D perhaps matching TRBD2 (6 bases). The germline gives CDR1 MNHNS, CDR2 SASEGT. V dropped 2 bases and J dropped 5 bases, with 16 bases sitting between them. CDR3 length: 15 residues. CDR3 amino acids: CASSERVQGGHEQYF. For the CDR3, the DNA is TGTGCCAGCAGTGAACGGGTCCAGGGAGGCCACGAGCAGTACTTC.

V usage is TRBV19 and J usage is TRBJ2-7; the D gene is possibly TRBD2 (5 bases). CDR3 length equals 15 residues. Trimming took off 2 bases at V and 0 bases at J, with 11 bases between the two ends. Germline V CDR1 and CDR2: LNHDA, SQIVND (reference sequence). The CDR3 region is CASSIKTEASYEQYF. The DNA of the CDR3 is TGTGCCAGTAGTATAAAGACGGAGGCCTCCTACGAGCAGTACTTC.

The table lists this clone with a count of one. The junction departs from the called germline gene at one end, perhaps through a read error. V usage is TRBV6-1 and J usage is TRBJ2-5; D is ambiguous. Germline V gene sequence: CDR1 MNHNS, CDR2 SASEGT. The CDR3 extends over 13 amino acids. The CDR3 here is CASSDGRLESQYF. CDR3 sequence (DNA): TGTGCCAGCAGTGACGGCCGACTGGAGAGCCAGTACTTC.

The CDR3 spells CASSSGFNSPLHF. Here the CDR3 DNA reads TGTGCCAGCAGCTCAGGGTTTAATTCACCCCTCCACTTT. The chain combines TRBV7-6 with TRBJ1-6, with TRBD1 as a possible D gene (5 bases). The V gene lost 4 bases and the J gene lost 6 bases, with 7 bases spanning the gap. The CDR3 totals 13 residues. CDR1 and CDR2 from the germline V gene are SGHVS and FNYEAQ.

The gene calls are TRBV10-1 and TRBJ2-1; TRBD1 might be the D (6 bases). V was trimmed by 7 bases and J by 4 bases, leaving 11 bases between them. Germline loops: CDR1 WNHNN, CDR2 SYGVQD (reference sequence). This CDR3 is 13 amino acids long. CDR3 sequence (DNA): TGCGCCAGCAATGACGACAGGTACAATGAGCAGTTCTTC. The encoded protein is CASNDDRYNEQFF.

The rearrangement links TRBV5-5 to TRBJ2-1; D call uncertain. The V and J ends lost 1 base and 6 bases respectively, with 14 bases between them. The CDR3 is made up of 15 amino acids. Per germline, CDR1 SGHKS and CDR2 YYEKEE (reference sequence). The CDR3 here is CASSLLVAPLNEQFF. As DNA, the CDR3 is TGTGCCAGCAGCTTGCTGGTAGCTCCGCTCAATGAGCAGTTCTTC.

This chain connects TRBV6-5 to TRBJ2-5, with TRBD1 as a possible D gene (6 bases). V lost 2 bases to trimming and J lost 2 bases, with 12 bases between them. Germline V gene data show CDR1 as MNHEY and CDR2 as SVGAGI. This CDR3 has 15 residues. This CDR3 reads CASSYLGDTQETQYF. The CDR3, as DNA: TGTGCCAGCAGTTACCTCGGGGACACGCAAGAGACCCAGTACTTC.

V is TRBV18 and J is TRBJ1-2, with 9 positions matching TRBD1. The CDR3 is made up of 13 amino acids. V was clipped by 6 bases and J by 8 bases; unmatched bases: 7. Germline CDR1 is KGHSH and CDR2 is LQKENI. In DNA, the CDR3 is TGTGCCAGCTCTCCTTACAGGGGGCGCGGCTACACCTTC. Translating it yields CASSPYRGRGYTF.

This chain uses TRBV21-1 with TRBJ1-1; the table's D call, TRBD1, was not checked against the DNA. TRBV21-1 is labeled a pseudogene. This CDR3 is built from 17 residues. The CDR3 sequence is CASSKRSAGGRNTEAFF. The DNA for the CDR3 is TGTGCCAGCAGCAAACGGTCCGCAGGGGGTAGGAACACTGAAGCTTTCTTT.

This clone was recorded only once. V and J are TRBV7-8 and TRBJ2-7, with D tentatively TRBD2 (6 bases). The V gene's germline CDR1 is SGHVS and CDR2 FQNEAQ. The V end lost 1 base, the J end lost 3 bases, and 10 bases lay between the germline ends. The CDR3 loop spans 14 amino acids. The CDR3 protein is CASSLEWRGYEQYF. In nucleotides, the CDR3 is TGTGCCAGCAGCTTAGAATGGCGGGGCTACGAGCAGTACTTC.

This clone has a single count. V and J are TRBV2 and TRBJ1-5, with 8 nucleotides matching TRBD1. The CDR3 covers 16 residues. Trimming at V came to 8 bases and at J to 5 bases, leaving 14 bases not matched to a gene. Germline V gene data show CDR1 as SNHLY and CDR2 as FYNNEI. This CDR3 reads CASDRLGDRWDQPQHF. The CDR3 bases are TGTGCCAGCGACCGGCTGGGGGACAGGTGGGATCAGCCCCAGCATTTT.

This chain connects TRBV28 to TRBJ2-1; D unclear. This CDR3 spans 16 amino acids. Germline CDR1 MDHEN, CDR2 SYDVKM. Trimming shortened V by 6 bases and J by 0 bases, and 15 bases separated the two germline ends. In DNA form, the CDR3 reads TGTGCCAGCAGGATGATTAAGGAGAGCTCCTACAATGAGCAGTTCTTC. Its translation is CASRMIKESSYNEQFF.

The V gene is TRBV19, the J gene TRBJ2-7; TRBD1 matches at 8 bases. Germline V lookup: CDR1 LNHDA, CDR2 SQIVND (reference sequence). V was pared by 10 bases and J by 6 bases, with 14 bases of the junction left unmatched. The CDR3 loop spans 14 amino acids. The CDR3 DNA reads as TGTGCCACCCAAGGACAGGGAGGCCTCCGCGAGCAGTACTTC. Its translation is CATQGQGGLREQYF.

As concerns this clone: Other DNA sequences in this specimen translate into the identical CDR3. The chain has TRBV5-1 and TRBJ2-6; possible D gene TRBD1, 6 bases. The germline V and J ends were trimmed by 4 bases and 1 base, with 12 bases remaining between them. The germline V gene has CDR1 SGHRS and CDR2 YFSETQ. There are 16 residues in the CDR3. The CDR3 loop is CASSLTTGSGANVLTF. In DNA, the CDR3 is TGCGCCAGCAGCCTTACAACAGGGTCTGGGGCCAACGTCCTGACTTTC.